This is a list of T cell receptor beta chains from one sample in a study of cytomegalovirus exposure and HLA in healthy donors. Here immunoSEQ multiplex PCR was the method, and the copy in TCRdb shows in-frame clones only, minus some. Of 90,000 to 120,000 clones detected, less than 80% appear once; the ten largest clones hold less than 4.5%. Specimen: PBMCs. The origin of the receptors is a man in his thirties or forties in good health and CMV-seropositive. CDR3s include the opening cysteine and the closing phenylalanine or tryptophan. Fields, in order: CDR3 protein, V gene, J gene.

CDR3aa: CASSLVSGRGGTDTQYF
v_gene: TRBV11-2
j_gene: TRBJ2-3

CDR3aa: CASRYGLLNTEAFF
v_gene: TRBV2
j_gene: TRBJ1-1

CDR3aa: CASRPGQGDMNTEAFF
v_gene: TRBV6-6
j_gene: TRBJ1-1

CDR3aa: CASSQDLASGASYEQYF
v_gene: TRBV4-2
j_gene: TRBJ2-7

CDR3aa: CASILQAYSNQPQHF
v_gene: TRBV6-1
j_gene: TRBJ1-5

CDR3aa: CASSIIPYNEQFF
v_gene: TRBV19
j_gene: TRBJ2-1

CDR3aa: CASSLRTTQRGAFF
v_gene: TRBV13
j_gene: TRBJ1-1

CDR3aa: CASSLNRNTEAFF
v_gene: TRBV11-2
j_gene: TRBJ1-1

CDR3aa: CASSWQDTEAFF
v_gene: TRBV6-1
j_gene: TRBJ1-1

CDR3aa: CASSLGDRNEQFF
v_gene: TRBV7-8
j_gene: TRBJ2-1

CDR3aa: CASTPEDGHSLPQYF
v_gene: TRBV5-1
j_gene: TRBJ2-4

CDR3aa: CASSLIGTVNTEAFF
v_gene: TRBV28
j_gene: TRBJ1-1

CDR3aa: CATSKSSGNTIYF
v_gene: TRBV15
j_gene: TRBJ1-3

CDR3aa: CASSIDNSHNSPLHF
v_gene: TRBV19
j_gene: TRBJ1-6

CDR3aa: CSSSFSPGQTYEQYF
v_gene: TRBV7-9
j_gene: TRBJ2-7

CDR3aa: CASSQDRGRGGYEQYF
v_gene: TRBV4-1
j_gene: TRBJ2-7

CDR3aa: CASSFRQSTEAFF
v_gene: TRBV13
j_gene: TRBJ1-1

CDR3aa: CSVRGTRRDGYTF
v_gene: TRBV29-1
j_gene: TRBJ1-2

CDR3aa: CASSQEGPRFWDTQYF
v_gene: TRBV14
j_gene: TRBJ2-3

CDR3aa: CASSLVGGPGEGYTF
v_gene: TRBV7-9
j_gene: TRBJ1-2

CDR3aa: CASSSDKYEQYF
v_gene: TRBV7-9
j_gene: TRBJ2-7

CDR3aa: CAWLARPRNTEAFF
v_gene: TRBV30
j_gene: TRBJ1-1